The next 31 T cell receptor beta chains were all read from a single sample in a study of T cell changes during pregnancy in multiple sclerosis. Sequenced by immunoSEQ multiplex PCR; TCRdb stores in-frame clones only, minus some. The table includes 45,000 to 55,000 clones, just over 85% detected once. The input for sequencing was CD4+ T cells from peripheral blood mononuclear cells, taken in the second trimester of pregnancy. These receptors all stem from a female donor with multiple sclerosis, enrolled in a pregnancy study.

This clone was seen a handful of times. This chain links TRBV11-1 with TRBJ1-1, with D hard to call. From germline, CDR1 is SGHAT and CDR2 FQDESV (reference sequence). This CDR3 comprises 14 residues. Trimming took 3 bases from V and 3 from J, leaving 11 bases between them. CDR3 sequence (DNA): TGTGCCAGCAGCTTCGGCAGGCTCTACACTGAAGCTTTCTTT. It translates to CASSFGRLYTEAFF. The variable domain in full, with the rest retrieved from reference TRBV11-1 and TRBJ1-1, is EAEVAQSPRYKITEKSQAVAFWCDPISGHATLYWYRQILGQGPELLVQFQDESVVDDSQLPKDRFSAERLKGVDSTLKIQPAELGDSAMYLCASSFGRLYTEAFFGQGTRLTVV.

This clone has a handful of counts. The V call is TRBV6-1, the J call TRBJ2-7, with 10 bases fitting TRBD1. Germline assignment: CDR1 MNHNS and CDR2 SASEGT. The V gene end was trimmed by 7 bases and the J gene end by 0 bases; junction bases not matched to a gene: 6. The CDR3 has 15 amino acids. The CDR3 sequence: CASKDRGFYSYEQYF. The CDR3 DNA follows: TGTGCCAGCAAGGACAGGGGGTTCTACTCCTACGAGCAGTACTTC.

The chain combines TRBV18 with TRBJ2-5; D is perhaps TRBD2 (6 bases). V dropped 3 bases and J dropped 2 bases, with 10 bases sitting between them. The length of the CDR3 is 14 residues. The V gene's germline CDR1 is KGHSH and CDR2 LQKENI. CDR3 coding DNA: TGTGCCAGCTCACCCGGGAGCCCTCAAGAGACCCAGTACTTC. Its translation: CASSPGSPQETQYF.

The rearrangement joins TRBV5-1 to TRBJ2-7; 9 nucleotides agree with TRBD2. The germline V gene has CDR1 SGHRS and CDR2 YFSETQ. The length of the CDR3 is 14 residues. V lost 3 bases to trimming and J lost 5 bases; unmatched junction nucleotides: 6. In DNA, the CDR3 is TGCGCCAGCAGCTCTAGCGGGGTCCGGGACGAGCAGTACTTC. Translating it yields CASSSSGVRDEQYF. The full variable domain, completed using reference TRBV5-1 and TRBJ2-7, is KAGVTQTPRYLIKTRGQQVTLSCSPISGHRSVSWYQQTPGQGLQFLFEYFSETQRNKGNFPGRFSGRQFSNSRSEMNVSTLELGDSALYLCASSSSGVRDEQYFGPGTRLTVT.

The chain uses TRBV5-6 and TRBJ2-5, with TRBD1 identical over 8 bases. CDR1 and CDR2 from the germline V gene are SGHDT and YYEEEE. This CDR3 has 15 residues. Trimming at V came to 0 bases and at J to 5 bases, leaving 6 bases not matched to a gene. The chain's CDR3 is CASSLAQGARETQYF. DNA for the CDR3: TGTGCCAGCAGCTTGGCCCAGGGGGCTAGGGAGACCCAGTACTTC.

A single count supports this clone. V is TRBV6-5 and J is TRBJ1-1; TRBD1 is a possible D gene (6 bases). Per germline, CDR1 MNHEY and CDR2 SVGAGI. The germline V and J ends were trimmed by 3 bases and 1 base, with 15 bases remaining between them. The CDR3 is 16 residues long. DNA for the CDR3: TGTGCCAGCAGTTATAGTTCGGGAGGGGGGAACACTGAAGCTTTCTTT. Protein sequence: CASSYSSGGGNTEAFF.

The table lists this clone with a few counts. The chain combines TRBV2 with TRBJ1-5, with D unclear. CDR1 is SNHLY, CDR2 FYNNEI, per germline. Trimming took off 6 bases at V and 1 base at J, with 16 bases between the two ends. The CDR3 spans 16 residues. For the CDR3, the DNA is TGTGCCAGCAGCTCCCAGGTGACAACAAGCAATCAGCCCCAGCATTTT. Protein: CASSSQVTTSNQPQHF. Supplemented by reference TRBV2 and TRBJ1-5, the full variable domain reads EPEVTQTPSHQVTQMGQEVILRCVPISNHLYFYWYRQILGQKVEFLVSFYNNEISEKSEIFDDQFSVERPDGSNFTLKIRSTKLEDSAMYFCASSSQVTTSNQPQHFGDGTRLSIL.

As concerns this clone: Other DNA sequences in this specimen translate into the identical CDR3. This sequence joins TRBV5-1 and TRBJ1-3; TRBD1 aligns across 7 bases. The CDR3 covers 14 residues. Germline values: CDR1 SGHRS, CDR2 YFSETQ. The V gene end was trimmed by 4 bases and the J gene end by 2 bases; junction bases not matched to a gene: 3. CDR3 residues: CASSPGTAGNTIYF. The CDR3 DNA is TGCGCCAGCAGCCCAGGGACAGCTGGAAACACCATATATTTT. The whole variable domain, filled in from reference TRBV5-1 and TRBJ1-3, reads KAGVTQTPRYLIKTRGQQVTLSCSPISGHRSVSWYQQTPGQGLQFLFEYFSETQRNKGNFPGRFSGRQFSNSRSEMNVSTLELGDSALYLCASSPGTAGNTIYFGEGSWLTVV.

Comments on this clone: A much larger clone sits a single nucleotide away, making a read error possible. The same CDR3 arises from other DNA sequences in this sample as well. The genes are TRBV30 and TRBJ2-1; 8 nucleotides match TRBD2. The CDR3 is 13 residues long. The V segment lost 5 bases and the J segment 7 bases; nucleotides outside the gene matches: 7. Germline V gene sequence: CDR1 GTSNPN, CDR2 SVGIG (reference sequence). The CDR3 DNA is TGTGCCTGGGCGGGAGGTGCAGATAATGAGCAGTTCTTC. It encodes CAWAGGADNEQFF.

This clone was counted once. The chain is built from TRBV1 and TRBJ2-1; the table names TRBD2, a call not compared with the DNA. TRBV1 is tagged as a pseudogene. CDR3 length: 15 residues. CDR3 amino acids: CTSSPLERGYNEQFF. CDR3 in DNA: TGCACCAGCAGCCCCCTCGAGCGGGGCTACAATGAGCAGTTCTTC.

This clone was recorded once. The chain links TRBV11-2 to TRBJ1-4; D not resolved. Trimming stripped 4 bases from V and 3 bases from J, with 6 bases between. This CDR3 region has 13 residues. Germline CDR1 and CDR2: SGHAT and FQNNGV. The CDR3 sequence: CASSSSANEKLFF. CDR3 coding DNA: TGTGCCAGCAGCTCGTCGGCTAATGAAAAACTGTTTTTT.

The chain combines TRBV7-3 with TRBJ1-1; TRBD1 aligns across 7 bases. V gave up 4 bases and J gave up 1 base; unmatched junction bases: 3. The CDR3 extends over 14 amino acids. Germline CDR1 is SGHTA and CDR2 is FQGTGA. CDR3: CASSSRTGNTEAFF. The CDR3 coding sequence is TGTGCCAGCAGCTCTCGGACAGGGAACACTGAAGCTTTCTTT. Based on the CDR3 plus reference TRBV7-3 and TRBJ1-1, the full variable domain is GAGVSQTPSNKVTEKGKYVELRCDPISGHTALYWYRQSLGQGPEFLIYFQGTGAADDSGLPNDRFFAVRPEGSVSTLKIQRTERGDSAVYLCASSSRTGNTEAFFGQGTRLTVV.

This clone was counted once. The CDR3 DNA reads TGTGCCAGCAGCGTAGGGACAGCTCCTGGCTATGGCTACACCTTC. This sequence encodes CASSVGTAPGYGYTF. This chain joins TRBV9 and TRBJ1-2, with TRBD1 as a possible D gene (6 bases). There are 15 residues in the CDR3. Germline V gene lookup returns CDR1 SGDLS and CDR2 YYNGEE. V was clipped by 0 bases and J by 4 bases, with 13 bases between them. Looking up the rest from reference TRBV9 and TRBJ1-2 gives the full variable domain: DSGVTQTPKHLITATGQRVTLRCSPRSGDLSVYWYQQSLDQGLQFLIQYYNGEERAKGNILERFSAQQFPDLHSELNLSSLELGDSALYFCASSVGTAPGYGYTFGSGTRLTVV.

The chain joins TRBV6-4 to TRBJ1-1; TRBD1 might be the D (6 bases). V was trimmed by 6 bases and J by 0 bases, leaving 14 bases between them. Germline assignment: CDR1 MRHNA and CDR2 SNTAGT. The CDR3 extends over 15 amino acids. The CDR3 loop reads CASRPLGAMNTEAFF. In DNA form, the CDR3 reads TGTGCCAGCAGACCACTGGGGGCCATGAACACTGAAGCTTTCTTT.

The chain is built from TRBV28 and TRBJ2-7; 7 bases fit TRBD2. Germline loops: CDR1 MDHEN, CDR2 SYDVKM. The CDR3 sequence is 12 residues long. V lost 8 bases and J lost 1; bases outside the gene matches: 2. The chain's CDR3 is CASSAGSYEQYF. Here the CDR3 DNA reads TGTGCCAGCTCAGCGGGGTCCTACGAGCAGTACTTC.

The chain is built from TRBV28 and TRBJ2-1; maybe TRBD1 (5 bases). CDR1 and CDR2 from the germline V gene are MDHEN and SYDVKM. Deletions cut 0 bases from V and 5 bases from J, with 17 bases between. This CDR3 contains 17 residues. CDR3 bases: TGTGCCAGCAGTTTATGGGTCTTGAGGCAGGGTGACAATGAGCAGTTCTTC. This gives the protein CASSLWVLRQGDNEQFF. The variable domain in full, with the rest retrieved from reference TRBV28 and TRBJ2-1, is DVKVTQSSRYLVKRTGEKVFLECVQDMDHENMFWYRQDPGLGLRLIYFSYDVKMKEKGDIPEGYSVSREKKERFSLILESASTNQTSMYLCASSLWVLRQGDNEQFFGPGTRLTVL.

This chain links TRBV27 with TRBJ2-1; D unclear. Germline V gene data show CDR1 as MNHEY and CDR2 as SMNVEV (reference sequence). Trimming removed 2 bases from V and 3 bases from J, with 8 bases in between. There are 14 residues in the CDR3. CDR3 DNA: TGTGCCAGCAGTTTAGGGCTTTTCTACAATGAGCAGTTCTTC. Translating it yields CASSLGLFYNEQFF.

The chain couples TRBV6-6 to TRBJ2-5; tentative D call: TRBD2 (6 bases). The V and J ends lost 6 bases and 0 bases respectively, with 17 bases between them. Germline-derived CDR1 and CDR2 are MNHNY and SVGAGI (reference sequence). The CDR3 spans 16 residues. Here the CDR3 reads CASRLVGGRYQETQYF. The CDR3 coding sequence is TGTGCCAGCAGATTGGTAGGAGGGCGGTACCAAGAGACCCAGTACTTC.

This clone has a single count. The V and J genes are TRBV9 and TRBJ1-5; 7 bases map to TRBD1. The CDR3 consists of 15 residues. CDR1 SGDLS and CDR2 YYNGEE come from the germline V gene. The trim removed 1 base at V and 7 bases at J, leaving 8 bases unmatched. The CDR3 is CASSVTETGIQPQHF. In DNA form, the CDR3 reads TGTGCCAGCAGCGTAACCGAGACAGGGATCCAGCCCCAGCATTTT.

The J gene is TRBJ2-7, the V gene TRBV28, with D maybe TRBD1 (5 bases). Germline values: CDR1 MDHEN, CDR2 SYDVKM. This CDR3 is built from 11 residues. V dropped 8 bases and J dropped 7 bases, with 12 bases sitting between them. The CDR3 loop is CASLGVREQYF. CDR3 DNA: TGTGCCAGCCTAGGGGTTCGGGAGCAGTACTTC.

This rearrangement joins TRBV5-6 to TRBJ1-1; D is possibly TRBD1 (6 bases). Between the trimmed V and J ends, which lost 2 bases and 11 bases, there was a span of 19 bases. Germline lookup yields CDR1 SGHDT and CDR2 YYEEEE. The CDR3 loop spans 14 amino acids. CDR3 in amino acids: CASSLPATGRGAFF. CDR3 nucleotides: TGTGCCAGCAGCTTACCGGCCACAGGGAGGGGGGCTTTCTTT.

This clone has a handful of counts. This chain connects TRBV25-1 to TRBJ1-1; D perhaps matches TRBD1 (6 bases). CDR1 is MGHDK, CDR2 SYGVNS, per germline. The CDR3 length is 13 residues. The germline V and J ends were trimmed by 6 bases and 1 base, with 9 bases remaining between them. CDR3 sequence: CASSWGPNTEAFF. The CDR3 DNA reads as TGTGCCAGCAGCTGGGGGCCGAACACTGAAGCTTTCTTT. Full variable domain (outside the CDR3, taken from reference TRBV25-1 and TRBJ1-1): EADIYQTPRYLVIGTGKKITLECSQTMGHDKMYWYQQDPGMELHLIHYSYGVNSTEKGDLSSESTVSRIRTEHFPLTLESARPSHTSQYLCASSWGPNTEAFFGQGTRLTVV.

The rearrangement uses TRBV5-1 and TRBJ2-7; 7 nucleotides agree with TRBD1. The ends lost 2 bases at V and 2 bases at J; junction bases unmatched: 4. The CDR3 length is 14 residues. Germline CDR1 SGHRS, CDR2 YFSETQ. The CDR3 DNA reads TGCGCCAGCAGCTTCTCCGGGACAGCCTACGAGCAGTACTTC. Translated: CASSFSGTAYEQYF.

V gene TRBV4-3 combines with J gene TRBJ2-5; D unresolved. This CDR3 region has 16 residues. With 2 bases removed from V and 1 base from J, the gap between germline ends came to 14 bases. In germline, CDR1 is LGHNA, CDR2 YSLEER. The CDR3 DNA reads TGCGCCAGCAGCCAACGCGGTGCCGGAACCCAAGAGACCCAGTACTTC. Its translation: CASSQRGAGTQETQYF.

There are a few counts of this clone. The chain links TRBV6-6 to TRBJ1-1, with 7 nucleotides matching TRBD1. Germline loops: CDR1 MNHNY, CDR2 SVGAGI (reference sequence). CDR3 length equals 16 residues. V lost 4 bases and J lost 0; bases outside the gene matches: 8. CDR3 sequence: CASSFPFTGVNTEAFF. In DNA, the CDR3 is TGTGCCAGCAGTTTCCCGTTCACAGGGGTGAACACTGAAGCTTTCTTT.

The rearrangement links TRBV6-6 to TRBJ2-4; TRBD1 agrees at 8 bases. Germline CDR1 MNHNY, CDR2 SVGAGI (reference sequence). CDR3 length: 15 amino acids. The V gene end was trimmed by 2 bases and the J gene end by 5 bases; junction bases not matched to a gene: 5. Written as DNA, the CDR3 is TGTGCCAGCAGTTACCCTCCGGACAGGGAAAACATTCAGTACTTC. This sequence encodes CASSYPPDRENIQYF.

The chain employs TRBV5-8 and TRBJ2-5; the D gene is possibly TRBD1 (6 bases). The germline V gene has CDR1 SGHTS and CDR2 YDEGEE. There are 13 residues in the CDR3. Trimming took off 5 bases at V and 4 bases at J, with 12 bases between the two ends. CDR3 region: CASRVSGVETQYF. The CDR3 DNA follows: TGTGCCAGCAGAGTATCAGGGGTAGAGACCCAGTACTTC.

The V and J genes are TRBV14 and TRBJ1-2; D ambiguous. Germline V gene sequence: CDR1 SGHDN, CDR2 FVKESK. The CDR3 runs 14 residues. Deletions cut 1 base from V and 0 bases from J, with 6 bases between. The CDR3 reads CASSQASANYGYTF. CDR3 DNA sequence: TGTGCCAGCAGCCAAGCTTCAGCTAACTATGGCTACACCTTC.

Here the CDR3 DNA reads TGTGCCATCAGCGGACTAGCGGGGGGGGAGACCCAGTACTTC. It encodes CAISGLAGGETQYF. J is TRBJ2-5 and V is TRBV10-3; 15 bases are a match to TRBD2. V lost 6 bases and J lost 5; bases outside the gene matches: 1. The germline CDR1 and CDR2 sequences are ENHRY and SYGVKD. The CDR3 has 14 residues.

CDR3: CAWSVSGSEKLFF. The CDR3 DNA is TGTGCCTGGAGTGTTTCCGGTAGTGAAAAACTGTTTTTT. The chain recombines TRBV30 with TRBJ1-4; no firm D call. The V gene lost 0 bases and the J gene lost 7 bases, with 9 bases spanning the gap. CDR1 is GTSNPN, CDR2 SVGIG, per germline (reference sequence). The CDR3 extends over 13 amino acids. Looking up the rest from reference TRBV30 and TRBJ1-4 gives the full variable domain: SQTIHQWPATLVQPVGSPLSLECTVEGTSNPNLYWYRQAAGRGLQLLFYSVGIGQISSEVPQNLSASRPQDRQFILSSKKLLLSDSGFYLCAWSVSGSEKLFFGSGTQLSVL.

V is TRBV18 and J is TRBJ2-7; 12 bases line up with TRBD2. The CDR3 covers 16 residues. Per the germline V gene, CDR1 is KGHSH and CDR2 is LQKENI. V shed 6 bases and J 3 bases; nucleotides not matched to a gene: 9. The CDR3 nucleotides read TGTGCCAGCTCGCACTCTAGCGGGAGGGCCAACTACGAGCAGTACTTC. Amino acid sequence: CASSHSSGRANYEQYF.